This TCR beta chain emerged from a study of T cells in localized non-small cell lung cancer. Whole-study results and caveats: Greater blood T cell density accompanied longer overall survival. Without multi-region sequencing, intratumor heterogeneity could not be excluded. Appearances in adjacent lung were noted for a median 57 of the top 100 tumor clones.

Using immunoSEQ multiplex PCR, the repertoire was profiled, and TCRdb retains in-frame clones only, with some absent. The sample lists 45,000 to 60,000 clones; 80% to 90% were seen once. Trimming took 3 bases from V and 4 from J, leaving 12 bases between them. Germline CDR1 reads MNHEY; CDR2 reads SMNVEV (reference sequence). The CDR3 is 15 amino acids. As regards this clone: The antigen is unknown.

The source material was peripheral blood, sampled before any cancer treatment. The receptor comes from a woman aged 35-70 years with stage I lung adenocarcinoma. The V call is TRBV27, the J call TRBJ1-4; D is possibly TRBD1 (5 bases). For the CDR3, the DNA is TGTGCCAGCAGTTTTTTCGGCAGGGTTAATGAAAAACTGTTTTTT. Encoded protein: CASSFFGRVNEKLFF.